This T cell receptor beta chain was observed in a study of T cells after yellow fever vaccination. Study-wide background: It was SMART-Seq v4 Ultra Low Input that prepared the fractions with low cell numbers. General observations from the study: Peaking faster, on day 5 versus 15, the secondary response was nonetheless weaker.

Notes on this clonotype: Antigen: not known.

Trimming stripped 2 bases from V and 6 bases from J, with 7 bases between. There are 13 residues in the CDR3. The germline V gene has CDR1 MNHEY and CDR2 SVGAGI. MiXCR was run by TCRdb on the 5' RACE reads, yielding one entry per CDR3 protein. The sample lists around 400,000 distinct CDR3 sequences, roughly 12% occurring once. V and J are TRBV6-5 and TRBJ2-2, with D possibly TRBD2 on 5 matching bases. This material consisted of PBMCs, taken on the day of the first yellow fever vaccination. This receptor was obtained from a man younger than 35 who received the YFV17D yellow fever vaccine. The CDR3 reads CASSYVRAGELFF. CDR3 DNA sequence: TGTGCCAGCAGTTACGTGCGGGCCGGGGAGCTGTTTTTT.